These 18 T cell receptor beta chains share one sample of origin, sequenced in a study of OX40 agonist ivuxolimab in advanced cancers. The assay was immunoSEQ multiplex PCR, and TCRdb's table has in-frame clones only and misses some. The table lists some 52,000 clones, approximately 95% of them singletons. The specimen was CD4+ or CD8+ T cells sorted from blood, collected in a trial of the OX40 agonist ivuxolimab. These receptor sequences come from an adult with an advanced solid tumor such as melanoma, head and neck, liver or kidney cancer.

DNA for the CDR3: TGTGCCAGCACGATCCAGGACAGTACTTACGAGCAGTACTTC. Its translation: CASTIQDSTYEQYF. The chain carries TRBV5-4 and TRBJ2-7, with D possibly being TRBD1 (6 bases). V lost 6 bases, J lost 4 bases, and 17 bases lay in between. Germline V CDR1 and CDR2: SGHNT, YYREEE (reference sequence). The CDR3 consists of 14 residues.

The gene calls are TRBV4-3 and TRBJ1-2; 10 bases map to TRBD1. The V and J ends lost 2 bases and 2 bases, in that order; junction bases with no gene match: 5. CDR3 size: 16 residues. CDR1 is LGHNA and CDR2 is YSLEER in the germline V gene. CDR3 in DNA: TGCGCCAGCAGCCAATTCGCGGGACAGGGGAACTATGGCTACACCTTC. The encoded protein is CASSQFAGQGNYGYTF.

V usage is TRBV15 and J usage is TRBJ1-4; no reliable D call. From germline, CDR1 is LNHNV and CDR2 YYDKDF (reference sequence). The CDR3 has 13 amino acids. V was pared by 3 bases and J by 2 bases, with 4 bases between. CDR3 coding DNA: TGTGCCACCAGCAGCGGCACTAATGAAAAACTGTTTTTT. It is translated as CATSSGTNEKLFF.

This rearrangement joins TRBV10-3 to TRBJ2-7; no definite D call. Germline assignment: CDR1 ENHRY and CDR2 SYGVKD. Trimming removed 0 bases at V and 0 bases at J, with 6 bases between. The CDR3 sequence is 14 residues long. This chain's CDR3 is CAISESGNSYEQYF. The CDR3, as DNA: TGTGCCATCAGTGAGTCGGGGAACTCCTACGAGCAGTACTTC.

The chain links TRBV9 to TRBJ1-1; the D gene is possibly TRBD1 (6 bases). This CDR3 comprises 12 residues. Germline assignment: CDR1 SGDLS and CDR2 YYNGEE. V was pared by 4 bases and J by 4 bases, with 8 bases between. The CDR3: CASSTGSTEAFF. The CDR3 bases are TGTGCCAGCAGCACAGGGAGCACTGAAGCTTTCTTT. Filled out from reference TRBV9 and TRBJ1-1, the complete variable domain reads DSGVTQTPKHLITATGQRVTLRCSPRSGDLSVYWYQQSLDQGLQFLIQYYNGEERAKGNILERFSAQQFPDLHSELNLSSLELGDSALYFCASSTGSTEAFFGQGTRLTVV.

This clone was detected only once. The chain couples TRBV4-3 to TRBJ1-5; no reliable D call. V was clipped by 0 bases and J by 4 bases, with 10 bases between them. Germline V gives CDR1 LGHNA, CDR2 YSLEER. This CDR3 region has 15 residues. CDR3 protein: CASSQEPGSNQPQHF. The CDR3 bases are TGCGCCAGCAGCCAAGAACCTGGGTCGAATCAGCCCCAGCATTTT.

The chain recombines TRBV27 with TRBJ2-1; TRBD2 agrees at 9 bases. The CDR3 spans 17 residues. Germline V gives CDR1 MNHEY, CDR2 SMNVEV (reference sequence). Trimming cost V 7 bases and J 4 bases; bases outside gene matches: 14. CDR3 in DNA: TGTGCCAGCATAAAAGTAGCGGGAGCGTCGGGTTACAATGAGCAGTTCTTC. Translation gives CASIKVAGASGYNEQFF.

V usage is TRBV7-8 and J usage is TRBJ2-7; D unresolved. The CDR3 is made up of 17 amino acids. Germline CDR1 is SGHVS and CDR2 is FQNEAQ. Trimming cost V 6 bases and J 0 bases, with 21 bases left between them. Here the CDR3 reads CASSVPKSSTSSYEQYF. The DNA of the CDR3 is TGTGCCAGCAGTGTCCCCAAGAGCAGTACAAGCTCCTACGAGCAGTACTTC.

The CDR3 bases are TGTGCCAGCAGCCAAGCCAAGCGGAGGTACCAAGAGACCCAGTACTTC. Amino acids: CASSQAKRRYQETQYF. The V call is TRBV14, the J call TRBJ2-5; possible D gene TRBD2, 5 bases. CDR1 and CDR2 from the germline V gene are SGHDN and FVKESK. There are 16 residues in the CDR3. Trimming cost V 1 base and J 0 bases, with 12 bases left between them. Full variable domain (rest looked up from reference TRBV14 and TRBJ2-5): EAGVTQFPSHSVIEKGQTVTLRCDPISGHDNLYWYRRVMGKEIKFLLHFVKESKQDESGMPNNRFLAERTGGTYSTLKVQPAELEDSGVYFCASSQAKRRYQETQYFGPGTRLLVL.

The chain is built from TRBV18 and TRBJ2-5, with D perhaps TRBD1 (5 bases). Trimming pared 2 bases from V and 3 bases from J, leaving 16 bases between. CDR3 length equals 16 residues. Germline assignment: CDR1 KGHSH and CDR2 LQKENI. Here the CDR3 DNA reads TGTGCCAGCTCACCATCGGTTATGACAGACGAAGAGACCCAGTACTTC. Translating gives CASSPSVMTDEETQYF.

The chain couples TRBV19 to TRBJ2-5; D gene ambiguous. The CDR3 has 14 residues. The germline gives CDR1 LNHDA, CDR2 SQIVND (reference sequence). V was clipped by 7 bases and J by 5 bases, with 17 bases between them. CDR3 DNA: TGTGCCAGTACCCCCACCCCTTACGTGGAGACCCAGTACTTC. It codes for CASTPTPYVETQYF.

The rearrangement uses TRBV7-9 and TRBJ2-7, with 8 nucleotides matching TRBD1. Germline V CDR1 and CDR2: SEHNR, FQNEAQ (reference sequence). J was trimmed by 5 bases and V by 5 bases; bases with no gene match: 11. The CDR3 totals 15 residues. DNA for the CDR3: TGTGCCAGCAGCATCCGGACAGGGATACCCCACGAGCAGTACTTC. Amino acids: CASSIRTGIPHEQYF.

This chain joins TRBV27 and TRBJ2-7, with unresolved D. Trimming removed 6 bases at V and 1 base at J, with 7 bases between. The CDR3 has 12 amino acids. Germline V gene lookup returns CDR1 MNHEY and CDR2 SMNVEV (reference sequence). CDR3 nucleotides: TGTGCCAGCAGGACCCAGTCCTACGAGCAGTACTTC. Translated: CASRTQSYEQYF.

The chain carries TRBV15 and TRBJ2-7, with D tentatively TRBD1 or TRBD2 (5 bases each). CDR3 length: 11 residues. From germline, CDR1 is LNHNV and CDR2 YYDKDF (reference sequence). The V end was cut by 5 bases, the J end by 8 bases, with 10 bases between. The CDR3 loop reads CATSGDGQQYF. CDR3 nucleotide sequence: TGTGCCACCAGCGGGGACGGCCAGCAGTACTTC.

The chain joins TRBV4-1 to TRBJ2-7; D gene ambiguous. This CDR3 region has 14 residues. CDR1 is MGHRA, CDR2 YSYEKL, per germline. V gave up 1 base and J gave up 3 bases, with 10 bases separating them. The CDR3 coding sequence is TGCGCCAGCAGCCAAGTAACACGTCGCTACGAGCAGTACTTC. As protein: CASSQVTRRYEQYF.

The J gene is TRBJ2-1, the V gene TRBV9; the match to TRBD2 covers 12 bases. Germline V gene sequence: CDR1 SGDLS, CDR2 YYNGEE. CDR3 size: 16 residues. Trimming cost V 4 bases and J 4 bases; bases outside gene matches: 6. Written as DNA, the CDR3 is TGTGCCAGCAGCTTTCGACTAGCGGGGGAGTACAATGAGCAGTTCTTC. It specifies CASSFRLAGEYNEQFF.

J is TRBJ2-2 and V is TRBV11-2, with TRBD2 matching over 9 bases. Germline loops: CDR1 SGHAT, CDR2 FQNNGV. The CDR3 consists of 17 residues. V shed 5 bases and J 5 bases; nucleotides not matched to a gene: 12. The DNA of the CDR3 is TGTGCCAGCAGCATTAGGTCGTGGCTAGCGGGAACCGGGGAGCTGTTTTTT. This codes for CASSIRSWLAGTGELFF. The complete variable domain, with remaining parts taken from reference TRBV11-2 and TRBJ2-2, reads EAGVAQSPRYKIIEKRQSVAFWCNPISGHATLYWYQQILGQGPKLLIQFQNNGVVDDSQLPKDRFSAERLKGVDSTLKIQPAKLEDSAVYLCASSIRSWLAGTGELFFGEGSRLTVL.

The V gene is TRBV4-2, the J gene TRBJ2-1, with 8 nucleotides matching TRBD2. The CDR3 contains 18 residues. Per germline, CDR1 LGHNA and CDR2 YNFKEQ. Germline trimming cut 0 bases from V and 6 bases from J; bases unmatched to any gene: 13. The DNA of the CDR3 is TGTGCCAGCAGCCAAGAACAAATACGACTAGCGCTTAGCAATGAGCAGTTCTTC. Translating gives CASSQEQIRLALSNEQFF.